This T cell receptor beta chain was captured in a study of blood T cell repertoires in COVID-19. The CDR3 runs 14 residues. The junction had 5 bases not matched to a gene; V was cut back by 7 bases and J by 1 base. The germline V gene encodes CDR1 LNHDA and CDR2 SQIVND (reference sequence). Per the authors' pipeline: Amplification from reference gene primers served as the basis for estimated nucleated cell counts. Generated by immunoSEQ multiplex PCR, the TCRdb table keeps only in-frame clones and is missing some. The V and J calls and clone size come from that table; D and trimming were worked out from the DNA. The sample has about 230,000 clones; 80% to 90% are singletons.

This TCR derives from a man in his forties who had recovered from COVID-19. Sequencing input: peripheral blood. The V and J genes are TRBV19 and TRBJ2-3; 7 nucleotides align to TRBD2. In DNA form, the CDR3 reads TGTGCCAGTAAACGGGGGGAGGGCACAGATACGCAGTATTTT. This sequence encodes CASKRGEGTDTQYF.